These T cell receptor beta chains were read from a single sample in a study of CDR3 diversity in severe acne. Using its own MiXCR run on the PCR reads, TCRdb lists one record per CDR3 protein. The sample lists more than 85,000 distinct CDR3 sequences; 45% to 55% were seen once. The material sequenced was blood. The receptors come from a male donor in good health, serving as a control. CDR3s include the opening cysteine and the closing phenylalanine or tryptophan. Fields, in order: CDR3 length, V gene, clone size, J gene, D gene, CDR3 protein, CDR3 DNA. The D gene is left open where the match is weak. Clone size, where shown, is once, few, many, or a class for clones that have expanded.

15,TRBV20-1,-,TRBJ1-1,TRBD1,CSARQDREFVTEAFF,TGCAGTGCTAGGCAGGACAGGGAATTCGTCACTGAAGCTTTCTTT
11,TRBV20-1,medium-sized,TRBJ1-4,-,CSASMGEKLFF,TGCAGTGCCAGCATGGGAGAAAAACTGTTTTTT
18,TRBV9,-,TRBJ1-6,-,CASSVVDSTEAYNSPLHF,TGTGCCAGCAGCGTAGTAGACTCGACTGAAGCTTATAATTCGCCCCTCCACTTT
15,TRBV7-8,-,TRBJ2-7,TRBD1,CASSLTRDRRGEQYF,TGTGCCAGCAGCTTAACCCGGGACAGGCGAGGAGAGCAGTACTTC
14,TRBV5-1,many,TRBJ1-6,TRBD1,CASSLTGDDSPLHF,TGCGCCAGCAGCCTGACAGGGGATGATTCACCCCTCCACTTT
13,TRBV2,few,TRBJ1-1,-,CASTTQGLGEAFF,TGTGCCAGCACCACGCAGGGTTTAGGTGAAGCTTTCTTT
13,TRBV20-1,-,TRBJ2-1,TRBD2,CSAFSGTSNEQFF,TGCAGTGCCTTCTCCGGGACTAGCAATGAGCAGTTCTTC
15,TRBV15,-,TRBJ1-3,-,CATSVQDFSGNTIYF,TGTGCCACCAGCGTCCAGGACTTCTCTGGAAACACCATATATTTT
15,TRBV5-6,-,TRBJ1-1,-,CASSLDPVLNTEAFF,TGTGCCAGCAGCTTGGATCCAGTTTTGAACACTGAAGCTTTCTTT
17,TRBV20-1,many,TRBJ1-4,-,CSARAPGRHATNEKLFF,TGCAGTGCTAGAGCCCCTGGGAGACATGCAACTAATGAAAAACTGTTTTTT
16,TRBV7-2,-,TRBJ2-3,TRBD2,CASSSRLAGSTDTQYF,TGTGCCAGCAGCTCTCGACTAGCGGGCAGCACAGATACGCAGTATTTT
16,TRBV24-1,-,TRBJ2-1,-,CATSDISRSSYNEQFF,TGTGCCACCAGTGATATCTCAAGGAGCTCCTACAATGAGCAGTTCTTC
15,TRBV19,-,TRBJ2-7,-,CASSLTGGGTYEQYF,TGTGCCAGTAGCCTAACAGGGGGGGGAACCTACGAGCAGTACTTC
14,TRBV10-3,-,TRBJ2-7,TRBD2,CATPLAGAAHEQYF,TGTGCCACCCCCTTAGCGGGAGCGGCCCACGAGCAGTACTTC
14,TRBV20-1,-,TRBJ2-1,TRBD2,CSARAGSGGGEQFF,TGCAGTGCTAGAGCCGGTAGCGGGGGGGGGGAGCAGTTCTTC
12,TRBV19,medium-sized,TRBJ2-7,-,CASGPYAGEQYF,TGTGCCAGTGGCCCCTACGCTGGCGAGCAGTACTTC
13,TRBV25-1,-,TRBJ1-5,-,CASSDGSNQPQHF,TGTGCCAGCAGTGACGGTAGCAATCAGCCCCAGCATTTT
16,TRBV2,many,TRBJ2-7,TRBD2,CASTLGGLAVAYEQYF,TGTGCCAGCACCCTAGGTGGACTAGCGGTTGCCTACGAGCAGTACTTC
12,TRBV5-6,-,TRBJ2-1,-,CASTTGLSEQFF,TGTGCCAGCACCACAGGGTTGAGTGAGCAGTTCTTC
14,TRBV5-6,many,TRBJ2-5,-,CASSLGQIQETQYF,TGTGCCAGCAGCTTGGGACAGATCCAAGAGACCCAGTACTTC
18,TRBV24-1,-,TRBJ2-7,-,CASSSLVPTRAGKREQYF,TGTGCCAGCAGTTCCCTCGTACCTACGCGGGCAGGGAAGCGCGAGCAGTACTTC
15,TRBV19,-,TRBJ2-2,TRBD2,CAGLLAGGSTGELFF,TGTGCCGGACTACTAGCGGGAGGAAGCACCGGGGAGCTGTTTTTT
14,TRBV7-3,few,TRBJ2-7,-,CASSFGFPPYEQYF,TGTGCCAGCAGCTTCGGCTTCCCCCCCTACGAGCAGTACTTC
14,TRBV19,-,TRBJ2-7,-,CASSPGLDSYEQYF,TGTGCCAGTAGTCCAGGACTCGACTCCTACGAGCAGTACTTC